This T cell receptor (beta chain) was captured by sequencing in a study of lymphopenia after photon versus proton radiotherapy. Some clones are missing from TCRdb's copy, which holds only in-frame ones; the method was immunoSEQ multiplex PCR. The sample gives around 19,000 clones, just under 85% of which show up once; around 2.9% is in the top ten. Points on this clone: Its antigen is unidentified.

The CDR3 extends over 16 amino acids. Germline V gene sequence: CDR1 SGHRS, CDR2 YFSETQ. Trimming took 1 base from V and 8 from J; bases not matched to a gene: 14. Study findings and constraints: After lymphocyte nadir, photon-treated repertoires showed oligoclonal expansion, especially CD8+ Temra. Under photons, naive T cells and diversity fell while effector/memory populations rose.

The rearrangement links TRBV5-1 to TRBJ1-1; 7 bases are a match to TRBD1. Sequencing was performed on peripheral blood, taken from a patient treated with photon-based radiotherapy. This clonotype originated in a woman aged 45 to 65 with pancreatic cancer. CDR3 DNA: TGCGCCAGCAGCTTGAAAGGGGGCGTCGTATCCGCCGAAGCTTTCTTT. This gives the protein CASSLKGGVVSAEAFF.